This entry is about one T cell receptor beta chain. The antigen is not known. Germline V lookup: CDR1 KGHDR, CDR2 SFDVKD. Trimming pared 8 bases from V and 0 bases from J, leaving 15 bases between. The CDR3 totals 16 residues. This sample is drawn from a study of T cell responses to AZD1222 COVID-19 vaccine. Whole-study results and caveats: Donors, mostly white British, included more females; clonal diversity was possibly underestimated. Sampled repertoires all dated from after the peak T cell response. Spike-specific TCR breadth and depth went up after people got two AZD1222 doses.

Assay used: immunoSEQ multiplex PCR; TCRdb lists only in-frame clones, some missing. There are approximately 77,000 clones in the sample; roughly 90% occur only once, and roughly 4.5% lies in the top ten. This material consisted of peripheral blood, taken 28 days after the second AZD1222 dose. This chain joins TRBV24-1 and TRBJ2-2; possible D gene TRBD1, 6 bases. This TCR was sampled from an adult who received the AZD1222 COVID-19 vaccine. CDR3 DNA: TGTGCCACCAACTTTCATGGGACAACGAACACCGGGGAGCTGTTTTTT. Its protein is CATNFHGTTNTGELFF.